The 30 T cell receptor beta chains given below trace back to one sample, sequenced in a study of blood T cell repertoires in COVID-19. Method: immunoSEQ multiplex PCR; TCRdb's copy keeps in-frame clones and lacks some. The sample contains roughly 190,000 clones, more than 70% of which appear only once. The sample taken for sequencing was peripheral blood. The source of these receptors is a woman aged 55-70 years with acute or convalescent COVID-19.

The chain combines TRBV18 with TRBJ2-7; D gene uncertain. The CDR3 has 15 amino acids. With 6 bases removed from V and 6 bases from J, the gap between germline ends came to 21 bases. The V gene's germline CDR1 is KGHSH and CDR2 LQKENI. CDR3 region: CASSSDSFRLSEQYF. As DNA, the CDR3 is TGTGCCAGCTCTTCTGACTCGTTTCGGCTTAGCGAGCAGTACTTC.

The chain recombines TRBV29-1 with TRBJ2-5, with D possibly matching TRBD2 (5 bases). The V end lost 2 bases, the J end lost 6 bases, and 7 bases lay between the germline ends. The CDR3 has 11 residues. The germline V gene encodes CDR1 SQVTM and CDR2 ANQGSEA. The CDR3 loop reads CSVETGKTQYF. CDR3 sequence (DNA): TGCAGCGTTGAAACGGGGAAGACCCAGTACTTC.

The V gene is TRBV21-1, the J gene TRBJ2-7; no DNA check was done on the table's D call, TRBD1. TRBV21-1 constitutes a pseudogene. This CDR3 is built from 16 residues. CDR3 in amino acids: CASSKGRGTILYEQYV. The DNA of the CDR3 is TGTGCCAGCAGCAAAGGGAGAGGGACAATCCTCTACGAGCAGTACGTC.

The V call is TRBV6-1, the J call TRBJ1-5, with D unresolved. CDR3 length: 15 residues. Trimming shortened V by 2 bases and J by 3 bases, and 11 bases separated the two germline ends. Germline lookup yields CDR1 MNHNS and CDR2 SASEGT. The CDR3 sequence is CASSENYSLNQPQHF. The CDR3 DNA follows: TGTGCCAGCAGTGAAAATTACAGCCTCAATCAGCCCCAGCATTTT.

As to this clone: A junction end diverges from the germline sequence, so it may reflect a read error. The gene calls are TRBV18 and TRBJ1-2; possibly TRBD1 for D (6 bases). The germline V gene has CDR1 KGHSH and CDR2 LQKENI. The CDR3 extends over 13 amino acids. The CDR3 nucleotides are TGTGCCAGCTCACCGGACAGCTTCTATGACTACACCTTC. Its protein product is CASSPDSFYDYTF.

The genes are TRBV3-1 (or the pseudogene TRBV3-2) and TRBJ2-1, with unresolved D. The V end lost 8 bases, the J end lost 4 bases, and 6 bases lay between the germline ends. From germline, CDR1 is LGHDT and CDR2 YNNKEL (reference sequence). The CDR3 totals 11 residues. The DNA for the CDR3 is TGTGCCAGCGAGGAATACAATGAGCAGTTCTTC. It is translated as CASEEYNEQFF.

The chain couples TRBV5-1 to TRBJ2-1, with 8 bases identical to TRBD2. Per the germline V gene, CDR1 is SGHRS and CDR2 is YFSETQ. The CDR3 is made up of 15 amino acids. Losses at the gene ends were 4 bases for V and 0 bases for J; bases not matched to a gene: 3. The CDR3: CASSIAGSSYNEQFF. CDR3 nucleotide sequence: TGCGCCAGCAGCATAGCGGGGAGCTCCTACAATGAGCAGTTCTTC.

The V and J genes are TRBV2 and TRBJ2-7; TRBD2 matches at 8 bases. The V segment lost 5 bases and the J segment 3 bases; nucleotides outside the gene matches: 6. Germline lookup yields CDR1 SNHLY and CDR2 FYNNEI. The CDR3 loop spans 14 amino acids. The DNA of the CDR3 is TGTGCCAGCAGTCTTAGCGGGAACTTCTACGAGCAGTACTTC. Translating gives CASSLSGNFYEQYF.

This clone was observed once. The CDR3 DNA sequence: TGTGCCAGCAGCCAAGAAGGCCGCCTGGGGAGAAGGTCCTACAATGAGCAGTTCTTC. Protein: CASSQEGRLGRRSYNEQFF. The rearrangement uses TRBV14 and TRBJ2-1, with D maybe TRBD2 (5 bases). CDR1 SGHDN and CDR2 FVKESK come from the germline V gene. This CDR3 comprises 19 residues. The V gene lost 0 bases and the J gene lost 1 base, with 19 bases spanning the gap. The whole variable domain, filled in from reference TRBV14 and TRBJ2-1, reads EAGVTQFPSHSVIEKGQTVTLRCDPISGHDNLYWYRRVMGKEIKFLLHFVKESKQDESGMPNNRFLAERTGGTYSTLKVQPAELEDSGVYFCASSQEGRLGRRSYNEQFFGPGTRLTVL.

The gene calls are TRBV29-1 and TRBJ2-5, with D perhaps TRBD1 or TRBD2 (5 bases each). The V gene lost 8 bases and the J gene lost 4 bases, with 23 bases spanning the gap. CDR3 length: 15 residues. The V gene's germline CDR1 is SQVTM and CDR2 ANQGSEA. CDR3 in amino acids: CSSGTGSQVGETQYF. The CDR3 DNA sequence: TGCAGCTCGGGGACGGGGAGCCAGGTTGGAGAGACCCAGTACTTC.

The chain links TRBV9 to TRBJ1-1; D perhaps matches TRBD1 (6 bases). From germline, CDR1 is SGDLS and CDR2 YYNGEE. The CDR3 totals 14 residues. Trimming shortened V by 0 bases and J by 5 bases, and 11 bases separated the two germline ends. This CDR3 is CASSVEGRGTEAFF. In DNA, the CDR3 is TGTGCCAGCAGCGTAGAGGGAAGGGGGACTGAAGCTTTCTTT.

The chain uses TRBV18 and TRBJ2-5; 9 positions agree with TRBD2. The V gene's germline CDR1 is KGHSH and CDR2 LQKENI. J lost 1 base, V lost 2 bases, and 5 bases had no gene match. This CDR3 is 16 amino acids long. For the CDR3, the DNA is TGTGCCAGCTCACCAGGCCTAGCGGGGCGCCAAGAGACCCAGTACTTC. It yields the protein CASSPGLAGRQETQYF.

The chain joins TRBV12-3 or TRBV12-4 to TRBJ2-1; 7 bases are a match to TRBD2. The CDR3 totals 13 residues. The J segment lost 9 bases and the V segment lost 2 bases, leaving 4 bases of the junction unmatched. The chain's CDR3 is CASSLPGGIEQFF. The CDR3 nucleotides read TGTGCCAGCAGTTTACCGGGAGGAATTGAGCAGTTCTTC.

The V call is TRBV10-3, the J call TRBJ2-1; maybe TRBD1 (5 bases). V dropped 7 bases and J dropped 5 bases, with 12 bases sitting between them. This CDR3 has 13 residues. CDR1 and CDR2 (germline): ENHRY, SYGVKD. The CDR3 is CAITKGSNNEQFF. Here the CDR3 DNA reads TGTGCCATCACCAAGGGGTCCAACAATGAGCAGTTCTTC.

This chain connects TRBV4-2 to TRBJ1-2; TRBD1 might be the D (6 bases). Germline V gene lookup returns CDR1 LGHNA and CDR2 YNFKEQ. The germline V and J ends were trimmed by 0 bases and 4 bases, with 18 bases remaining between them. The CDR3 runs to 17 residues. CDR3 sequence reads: CASSQDQVGGAFYGYTF. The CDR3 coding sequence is TGTGCCAGCAGCCAAGATCAGGTGGGGGGGGCCTTCTATGGCTACACCTTC.

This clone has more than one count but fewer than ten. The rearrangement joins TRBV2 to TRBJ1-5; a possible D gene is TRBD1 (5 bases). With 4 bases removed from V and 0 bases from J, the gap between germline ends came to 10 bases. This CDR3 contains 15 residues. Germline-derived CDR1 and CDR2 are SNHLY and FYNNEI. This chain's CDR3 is CASSVQAGSNQPQHF. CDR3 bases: TGTGCCAGCAGTGTACAGGCAGGTAGCAATCAGCCCCAGCATTTT.

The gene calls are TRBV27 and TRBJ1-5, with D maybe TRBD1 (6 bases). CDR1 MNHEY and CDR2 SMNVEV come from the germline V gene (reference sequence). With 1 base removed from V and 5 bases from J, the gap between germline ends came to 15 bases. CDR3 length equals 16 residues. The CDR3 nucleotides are TGTGCCAGCAGTTTATACGGGGACACACGTTATCAGCCCCAGCATTTT. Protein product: CASSLYGDTRYQPQHF.

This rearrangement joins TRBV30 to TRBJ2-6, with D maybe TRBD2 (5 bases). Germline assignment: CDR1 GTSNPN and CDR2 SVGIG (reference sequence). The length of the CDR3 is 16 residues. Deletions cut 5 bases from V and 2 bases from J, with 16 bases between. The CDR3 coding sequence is TGTGCCTGGGCCCTCCCGACCGGGGCTGGGGCCAACGTCCTGACTTTC. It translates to CAWALPTGAGANVLTF. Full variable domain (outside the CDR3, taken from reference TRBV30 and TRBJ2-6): SQTIHQWPATLVQPVGSPLSLECTVEGTSNPNLYWYRQAAGRGLQLLFYSVGIGQISSEVPQNLSASRPQDRQFILSSKKLLLSDSGFYLCAWALPTGAGANVLTFGAGSRLTVL.

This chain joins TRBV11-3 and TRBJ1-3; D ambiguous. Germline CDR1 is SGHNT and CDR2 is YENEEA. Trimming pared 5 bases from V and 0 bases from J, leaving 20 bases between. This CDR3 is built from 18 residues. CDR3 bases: TGTGCCAGCAGCCGCGGGCGCGGGGAAGGAAACTCTGGAAACACCATATATTTT. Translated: CASSRGRGEGNSGNTIYF.

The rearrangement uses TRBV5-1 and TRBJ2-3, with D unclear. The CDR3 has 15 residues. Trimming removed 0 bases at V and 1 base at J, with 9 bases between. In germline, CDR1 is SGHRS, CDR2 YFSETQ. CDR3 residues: CASSLDPSGTDTQYF. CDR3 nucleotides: TGCGCCAGCAGCTTGGACCCGTCGGGCACAGATACGCAGTATTTT.

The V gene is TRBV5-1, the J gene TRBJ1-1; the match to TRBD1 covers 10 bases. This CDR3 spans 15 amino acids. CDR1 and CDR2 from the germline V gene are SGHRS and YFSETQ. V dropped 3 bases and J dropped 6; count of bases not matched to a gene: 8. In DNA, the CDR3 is TGCGCCAGCAGCTGGAGGGACAGGGGACGGGCTGAAGCTTTCTTT. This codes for CASSWRDRGRAEAFF.

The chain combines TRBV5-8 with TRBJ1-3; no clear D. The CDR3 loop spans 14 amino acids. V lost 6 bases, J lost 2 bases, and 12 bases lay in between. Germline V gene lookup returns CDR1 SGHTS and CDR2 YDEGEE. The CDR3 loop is CASTWERAGNTIYF. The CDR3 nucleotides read TGTGCCAGCACCTGGGAGAGGGCTGGAAACACCATATATTTT.

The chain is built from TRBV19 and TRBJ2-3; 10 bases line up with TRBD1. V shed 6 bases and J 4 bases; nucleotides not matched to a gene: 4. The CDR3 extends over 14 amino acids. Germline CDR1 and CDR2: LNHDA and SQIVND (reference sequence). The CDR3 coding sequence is TGTGCCAGTAGGGACAGGGGGAAAGCAGATACGCAGTATTTT. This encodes CASRDRGKADTQYF.

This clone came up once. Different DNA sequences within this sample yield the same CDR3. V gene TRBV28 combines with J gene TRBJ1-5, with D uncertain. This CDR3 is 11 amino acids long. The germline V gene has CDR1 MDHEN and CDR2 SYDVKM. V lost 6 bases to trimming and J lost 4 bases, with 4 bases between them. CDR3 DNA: TGTGCCAGCAGCGGTAATCAGCCCCAGCATTTT. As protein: CASSGNQPQHF.

Here the CDR3 reads CASSIVRLAGYNEQFF. The DNA for the CDR3 is TGTGCCAGTAGTATAGTGCGGCTAGCGGGGTACAATGAGCAGTTCTTC. The chain is built from TRBV19 and TRBJ2-1; 9 bases map to TRBD2. This CDR3 contains 16 residues. The junction had 5 bases not matched to a gene; V was cut back by 1 base and J by 4 bases. Germline V gives CDR1 LNHDA, CDR2 SQIVND (reference sequence).

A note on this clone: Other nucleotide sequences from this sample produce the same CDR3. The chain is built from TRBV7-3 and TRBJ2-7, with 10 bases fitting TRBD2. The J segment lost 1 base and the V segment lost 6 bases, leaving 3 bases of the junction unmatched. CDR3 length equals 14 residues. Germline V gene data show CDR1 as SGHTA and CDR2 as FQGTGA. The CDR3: CASSLAGGSYEQYF. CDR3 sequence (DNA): TGTGCCAGCAGTTTAGCGGGAGGTTCCTACGAGCAGTACTTC.

The CDR3 is CASSIDLLAYGELFF. For the CDR3, the DNA is TGTGCCAGTAGTATAGACCTTCTAGCGTATGGGGAGCTGTTTTTT. The chain links TRBV19 to TRBJ2-2; D might be TRBD2 (6 bases). Trimming left V 0 bases short and J 8 bases short, with 13 bases between. Germline assignment: CDR1 LNHDA and CDR2 SQIVND (reference sequence). The CDR3 has 15 residues.

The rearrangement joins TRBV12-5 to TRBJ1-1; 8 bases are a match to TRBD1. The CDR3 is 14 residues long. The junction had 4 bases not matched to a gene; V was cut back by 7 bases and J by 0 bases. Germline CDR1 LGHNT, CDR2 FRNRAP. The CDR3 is CASDRTGMNTEAFF. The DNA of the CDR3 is TGTGCTAGTGATAGGACAGGGATGAACACTGAAGCTTTCTTT. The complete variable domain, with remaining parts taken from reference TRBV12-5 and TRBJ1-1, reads DARVTQTPRHKVTEMGQEVTMRCQPILGHNTVFWYRQTMMQGLELLAYFRNRAPLDDSGMPKDRFSAEMPDATLATLKIQPSEPRDSAVYFCASDRTGMNTEAFFGQGTRLTVV.

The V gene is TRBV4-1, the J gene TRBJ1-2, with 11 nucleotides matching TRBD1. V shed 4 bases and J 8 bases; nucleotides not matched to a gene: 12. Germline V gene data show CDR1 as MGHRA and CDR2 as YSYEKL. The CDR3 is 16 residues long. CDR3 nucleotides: TGCGCCAGCAGCCTCTTCCCCCAGGACAGGGGGCTAGGCTACACCTTC. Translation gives CASSLFPQDRGLGYTF.

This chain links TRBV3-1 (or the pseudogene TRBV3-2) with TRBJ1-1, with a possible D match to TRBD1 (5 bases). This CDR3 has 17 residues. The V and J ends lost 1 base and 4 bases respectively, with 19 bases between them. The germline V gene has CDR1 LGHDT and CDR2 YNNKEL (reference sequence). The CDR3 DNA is TGTGCCAGCAGCCAAGGGGGCACTTTGTTGCGGCTCACTGAAGCTTTCTTT. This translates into CASSQGGTLLRLTEAFF.